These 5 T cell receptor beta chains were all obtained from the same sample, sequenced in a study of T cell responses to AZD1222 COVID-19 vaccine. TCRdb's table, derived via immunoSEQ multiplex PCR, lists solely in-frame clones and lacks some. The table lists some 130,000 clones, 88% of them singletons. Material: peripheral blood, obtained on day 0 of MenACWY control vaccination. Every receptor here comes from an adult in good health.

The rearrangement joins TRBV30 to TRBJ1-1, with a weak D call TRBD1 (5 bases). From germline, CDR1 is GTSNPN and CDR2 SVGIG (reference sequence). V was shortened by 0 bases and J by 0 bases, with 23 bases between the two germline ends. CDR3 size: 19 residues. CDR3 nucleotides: TGTGCCTGGAGTGTACCCCTATTCGGGGGTTTTCTGATGAACACTGAAGCTTTCTTT. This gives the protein CAWSVPLFGGFLMNTEAFF.

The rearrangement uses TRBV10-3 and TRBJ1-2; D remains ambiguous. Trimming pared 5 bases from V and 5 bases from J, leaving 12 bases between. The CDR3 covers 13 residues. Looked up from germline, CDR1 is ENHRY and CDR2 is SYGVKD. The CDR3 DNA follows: TGTGCCATCAGTACGGACCAAGGGTATGGCTACACCTTC. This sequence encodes CAISTDQGYGYTF.

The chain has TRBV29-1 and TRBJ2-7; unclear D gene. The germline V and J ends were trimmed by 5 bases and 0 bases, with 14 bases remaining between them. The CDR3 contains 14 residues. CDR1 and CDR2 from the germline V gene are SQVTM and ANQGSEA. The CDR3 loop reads CSVRPGPSSYEQYF. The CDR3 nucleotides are TGCAGCGTTCGTCCCGGTCCGAGCTCCTACGAGCAGTACTTC.

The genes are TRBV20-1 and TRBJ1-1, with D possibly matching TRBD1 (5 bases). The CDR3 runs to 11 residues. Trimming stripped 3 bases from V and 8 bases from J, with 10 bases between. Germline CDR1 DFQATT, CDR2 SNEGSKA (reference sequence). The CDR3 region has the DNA TGCAGTGCTAGGGGGGACGGGGAAGCTTTCTTT. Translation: CSARGDGEAFF.

The CDR3, as DNA: TGCGCCAGCAGCAGAACAGGATTTACCTACGAGCAGTACTTC. This sequence encodes CASSRTGFTYEQYF. The rearrangement links TRBV5-1 to TRBJ2-7; maybe TRBD1 (5 bases). V was pared by 4 bases and J by 2 bases, with 13 bases between. The CDR3 runs to 14 residues. Per germline, CDR1 SGHRS and CDR2 YFSETQ.